This TCR beta chain comes out of a study of blood T cell repertoires in COVID-19. Across the study: Nucleic acid was either cDNA or gDNA, and it came from T cells, B-cell-depleted T cells, or PBMCs.

The authors' processing: Amplification of reference gene primers provided the estimated nucleated cell counts. Clones were sequenced by immunoSEQ multiplex PCR, and TCRdb holds only the in-frame ones, with some missing. V and J calls and clone size come straight from that table; D and trimming were deduced from the DNA. There are some 220,000 clones in the sample; around 84% occur only once, and around a sixth lies in the top ten. CDR1 and CDR2 (germline): LGHNT, FRNRAP. Trimming cost V 5 bases and J 0 bases; bases outside gene matches: 4. CDR3 size: 15 residues. The receptor was derived from a woman of 80 years or more with active or convalescent COVID-19. The chain couples TRBV12-5 to TRBJ1-3; 7 bases are shared with TRBD1. What was sequenced was peripheral blood. The CDR3 DNA is TGTGCTAGTGGTGCATCAGGGGGCTCTGGAAACACCATATATTTT. Amino acids: CASGASGGSGNTIYF.